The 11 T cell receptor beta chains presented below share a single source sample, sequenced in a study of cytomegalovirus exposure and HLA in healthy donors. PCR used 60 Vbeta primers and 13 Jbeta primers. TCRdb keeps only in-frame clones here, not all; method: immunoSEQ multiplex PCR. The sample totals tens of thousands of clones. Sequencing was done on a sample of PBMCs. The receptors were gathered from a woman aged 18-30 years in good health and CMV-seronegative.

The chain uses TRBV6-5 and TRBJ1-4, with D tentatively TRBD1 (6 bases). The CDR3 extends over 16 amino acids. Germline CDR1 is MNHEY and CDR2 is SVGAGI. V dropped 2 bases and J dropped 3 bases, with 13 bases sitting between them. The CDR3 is CASSYAAGTPNEKLFF. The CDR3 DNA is TGTGCCAGCAGTTACGCCGCCGGGACACCTAATGAAAAACTGTTTTTT.

In DNA form, the CDR3 reads TGTGCCAGCTCACCACCGGACACCACCTACGAGCAGTACTTC. It specifies CASSPPDTTYEQYF. This chain uses TRBV18 with TRBJ2-7; TRBD1 is a possible D gene (5 bases). The germline V gene has CDR1 KGHSH and CDR2 LQKENI. The CDR3 covers 14 residues. V dropped 0 bases and J dropped 2 bases, with 8 bases sitting between them.

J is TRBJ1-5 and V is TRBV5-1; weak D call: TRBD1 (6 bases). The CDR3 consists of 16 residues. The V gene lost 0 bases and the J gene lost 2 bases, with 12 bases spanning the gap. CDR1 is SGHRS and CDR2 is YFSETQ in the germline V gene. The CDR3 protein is CASSLEPGAGNQPQHF. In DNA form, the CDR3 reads TGCGCCAGCAGCTTGGAACCAGGGGCGGGCAATCAGCCCCAGCATTTT.

The CDR3: CASSEPGTGKLYGYTF. The CDR3, as DNA: TGTGCCAGCAGTGAACCCGGGACAGGCAAACTCTATGGCTACACCTTC. The chain joins TRBV6-1 to TRBJ1-2; 8 positions match TRBD1. The CDR3 is made up of 16 amino acids. V shed 2 bases, J shed 4 bases, and the junction held 9 bases outside the gene matches. Germline V gene lookup returns CDR1 MNHNS and CDR2 SASEGT.

The CDR3 DNA is TGTGCCTGGAGAATCTTACCGGGACAGAGCTCCTACGAGCAGTACTTC. Its protein product is CAWRILPGQSSYEQYF. J is TRBJ2-7 and V is TRBV30; 7 positions agree with TRBD1. CDR3 length: 16 residues. The germline V gene encodes CDR1 GTSNPN and CDR2 SVGIG (reference sequence). V was clipped by 3 bases and J by 0 bases; unmatched bases: 11.

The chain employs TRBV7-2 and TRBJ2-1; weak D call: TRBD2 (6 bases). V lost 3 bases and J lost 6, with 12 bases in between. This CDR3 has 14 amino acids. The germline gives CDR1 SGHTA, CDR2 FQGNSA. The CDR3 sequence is CASSFGGGINEQFF. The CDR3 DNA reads TGTGCCAGCAGCTTTGGAGGCGGGATCAATGAGCAGTTCTTC.

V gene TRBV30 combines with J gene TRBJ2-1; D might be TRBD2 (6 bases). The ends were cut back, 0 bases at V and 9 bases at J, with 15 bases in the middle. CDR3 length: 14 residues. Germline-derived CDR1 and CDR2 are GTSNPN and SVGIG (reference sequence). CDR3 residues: CAWSVKGGSGEQFF. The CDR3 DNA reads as TGTGCCTGGAGTGTAAAGGGCGGTAGCGGTGAGCAGTTCTTC.

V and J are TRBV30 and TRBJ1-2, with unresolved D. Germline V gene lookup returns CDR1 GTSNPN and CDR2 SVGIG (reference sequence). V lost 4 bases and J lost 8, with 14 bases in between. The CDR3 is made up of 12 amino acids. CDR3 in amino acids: CAWNLVGVGYTF. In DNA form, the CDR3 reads TGTGCCTGGAACTTGGTCGGGGTCGGCTACACCTTC.

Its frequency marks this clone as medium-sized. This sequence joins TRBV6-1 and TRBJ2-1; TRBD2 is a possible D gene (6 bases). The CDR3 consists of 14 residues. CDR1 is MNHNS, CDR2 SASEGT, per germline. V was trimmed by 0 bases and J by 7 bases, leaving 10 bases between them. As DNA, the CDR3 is TGTGCCAGCAGTGAAGCGGGGACTTCTAATGAGCAGTTCTTC. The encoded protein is CASSEAGTSNEQFF.

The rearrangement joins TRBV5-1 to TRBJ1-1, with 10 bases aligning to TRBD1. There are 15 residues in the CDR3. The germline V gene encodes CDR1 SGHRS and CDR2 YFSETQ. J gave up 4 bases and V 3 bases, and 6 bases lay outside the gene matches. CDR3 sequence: CASSWLTGGGTEAFF. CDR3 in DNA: TGCGCCAGCAGCTGGCTGACAGGGGGCGGCACTGAAGCTTTCTTT.

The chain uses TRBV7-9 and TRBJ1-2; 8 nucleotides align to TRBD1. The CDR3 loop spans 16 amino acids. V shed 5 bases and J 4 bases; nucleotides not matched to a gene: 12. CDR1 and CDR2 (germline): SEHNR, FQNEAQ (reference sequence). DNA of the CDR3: TGTGCCAGCAGCGGGCAGGGGGCGCCCCTGAGCTATGGCTACACCTTC. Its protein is CASSGQGAPLSYGYTF.